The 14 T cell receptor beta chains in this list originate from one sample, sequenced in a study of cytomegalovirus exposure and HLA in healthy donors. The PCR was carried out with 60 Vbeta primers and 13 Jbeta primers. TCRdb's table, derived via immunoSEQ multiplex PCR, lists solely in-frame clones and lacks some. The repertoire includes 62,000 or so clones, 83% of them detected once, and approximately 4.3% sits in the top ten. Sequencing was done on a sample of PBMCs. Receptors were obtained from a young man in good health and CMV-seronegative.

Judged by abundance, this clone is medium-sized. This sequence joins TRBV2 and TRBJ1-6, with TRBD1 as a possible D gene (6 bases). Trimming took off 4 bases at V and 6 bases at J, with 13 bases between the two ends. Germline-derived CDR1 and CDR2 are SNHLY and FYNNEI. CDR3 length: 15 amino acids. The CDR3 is CASSAGDTPNSPLHF. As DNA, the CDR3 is TGTGCCAGCAGTGCCGGGGACACCCCTAATTCACCCCTCCACTTT.

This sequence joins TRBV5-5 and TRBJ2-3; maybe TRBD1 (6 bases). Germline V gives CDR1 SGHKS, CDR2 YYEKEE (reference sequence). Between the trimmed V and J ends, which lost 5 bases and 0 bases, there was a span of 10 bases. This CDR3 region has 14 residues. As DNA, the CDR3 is TGTGCCAGCAGGTGGACAGTTAGCACAGATACGCAGTATTTT. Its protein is CASRWTVSTDTQYF.

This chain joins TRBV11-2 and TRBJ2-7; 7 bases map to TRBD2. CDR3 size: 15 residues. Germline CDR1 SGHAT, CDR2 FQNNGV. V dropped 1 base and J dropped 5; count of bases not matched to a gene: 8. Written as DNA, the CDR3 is TGTGCCAGCAGCTTAGCTTCCCGGGAGGAGAACGAGCAGTACTTC. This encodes CASSLASREENEQYF.

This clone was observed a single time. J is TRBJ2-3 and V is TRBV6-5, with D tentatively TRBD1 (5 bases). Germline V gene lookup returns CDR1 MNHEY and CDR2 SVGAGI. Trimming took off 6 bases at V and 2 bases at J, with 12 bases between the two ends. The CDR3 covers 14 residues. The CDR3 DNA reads TGTGCCAGCAGCCCGACAGTCGCCACAGATACGCAGTATTTT. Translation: CASSPTVATDTQYF.

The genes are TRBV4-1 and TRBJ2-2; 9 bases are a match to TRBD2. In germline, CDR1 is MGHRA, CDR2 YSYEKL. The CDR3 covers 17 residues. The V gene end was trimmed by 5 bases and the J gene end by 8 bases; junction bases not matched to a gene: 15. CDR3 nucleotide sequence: TGCGCCAGCAGCTTAAGAGGGGCTAGCGGGATTGTAGGGGAGCTGTTTTTT. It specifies CASSLRGASGIVGELFF.

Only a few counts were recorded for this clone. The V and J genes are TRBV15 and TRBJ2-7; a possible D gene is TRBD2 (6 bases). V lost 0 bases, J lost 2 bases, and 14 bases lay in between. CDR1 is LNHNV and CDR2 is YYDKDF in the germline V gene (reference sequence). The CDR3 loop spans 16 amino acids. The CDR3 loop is CATSRDTLVAAYEQYF. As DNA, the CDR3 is TGTGCCACCAGCAGAGATACCCTAGTAGCGGCCTACGAGCAGTACTTC.

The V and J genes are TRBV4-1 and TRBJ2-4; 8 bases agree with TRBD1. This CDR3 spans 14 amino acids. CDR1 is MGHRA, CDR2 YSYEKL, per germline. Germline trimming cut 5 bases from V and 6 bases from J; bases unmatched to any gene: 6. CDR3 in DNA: TGCGCCAGCAGCGCGCCCGGACAGGGAAACATTCAGTACTTC. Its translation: CASSAPGQGNIQYF.

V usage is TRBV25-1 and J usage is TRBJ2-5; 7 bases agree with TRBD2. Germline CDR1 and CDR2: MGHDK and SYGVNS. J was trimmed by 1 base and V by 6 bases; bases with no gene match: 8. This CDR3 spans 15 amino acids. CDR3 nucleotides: TGTGCCAGCAGGGAGGCCGGGGGGTCCCAAGAGACCCAGTACTTC. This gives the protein CASREAGGSQETQYF.

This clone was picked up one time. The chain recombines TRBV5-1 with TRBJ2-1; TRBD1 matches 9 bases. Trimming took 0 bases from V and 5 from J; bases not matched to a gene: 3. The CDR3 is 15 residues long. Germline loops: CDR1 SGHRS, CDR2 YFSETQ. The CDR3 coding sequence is TGCGCCAGCAGCTTGGCCGGACAGGGGCACAATGAGCAGTTCTTC. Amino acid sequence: CASSLAGQGHNEQFF.

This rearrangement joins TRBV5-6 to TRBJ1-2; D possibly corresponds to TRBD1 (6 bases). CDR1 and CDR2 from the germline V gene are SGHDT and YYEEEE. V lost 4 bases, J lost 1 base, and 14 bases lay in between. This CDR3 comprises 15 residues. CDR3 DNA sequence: TGTGCCAGCAGCATTGGGGGCCCTCTTAACTATGGCTACACCTTC. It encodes CASSIGGPLNYGYTF.

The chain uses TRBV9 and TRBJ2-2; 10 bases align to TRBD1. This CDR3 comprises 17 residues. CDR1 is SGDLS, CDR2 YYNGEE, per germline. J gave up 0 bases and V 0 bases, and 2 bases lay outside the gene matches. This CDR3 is CASSVAGQGTNTGELFF. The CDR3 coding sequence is TGTGCCAGCAGCGTAGCGGGACAGGGGACGAACACCGGGGAGCTGTTTTTT.

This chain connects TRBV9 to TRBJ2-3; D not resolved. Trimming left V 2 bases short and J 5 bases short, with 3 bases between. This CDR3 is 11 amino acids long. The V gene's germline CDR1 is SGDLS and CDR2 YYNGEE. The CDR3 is CASSVGDTQYF. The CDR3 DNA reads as TGTGCCAGCAGCGTCGGAGATACGCAGTATTTT.

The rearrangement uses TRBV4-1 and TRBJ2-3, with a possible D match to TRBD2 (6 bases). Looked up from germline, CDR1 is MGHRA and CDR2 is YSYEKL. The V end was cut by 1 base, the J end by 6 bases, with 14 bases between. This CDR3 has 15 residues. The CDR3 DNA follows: TGCGCCAGCAGCCAAGGTACATCTGGGGGGGATACGCAGTATTTT. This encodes CASSQGTSGGDTQYF.

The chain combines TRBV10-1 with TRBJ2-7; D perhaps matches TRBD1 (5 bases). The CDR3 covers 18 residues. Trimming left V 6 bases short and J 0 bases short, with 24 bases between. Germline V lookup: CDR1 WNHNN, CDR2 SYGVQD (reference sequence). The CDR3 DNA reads TGCGCCAGCAGCCTTGGCGGCATTGGAGACAGATACTCCTACGAGCAGTACTTC. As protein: CASSLGGIGDRYSYEQYF.